The 11 T cell receptor beta chains below were found in one sample sequenced in a study of shared clonotypes between healthy human individuals. Naive CD8 cells, CD45RO-negative and positively selected for CCR7, excluded terminally differentiated effector memory CD45RA+ cells. The protocol was immunoSEQ multiplex PCR, while the TCRdb copy is restricted to in-frame clones and leaves out a portion. The repertoire includes more than 2 million clones, 85% to 95% of them detected once, and roughly 1.1% sits in the top ten. The sequenced sample was naive CD8+ T cells sorted from blood. Receptors were obtained from a man aged 18 to 30 in good health.

This rearrangement joins TRBV5-4 to TRBJ2-7, with 7 bases that match TRBD2. J gave up 5 bases and V 3 bases, and 8 bases lay outside the gene matches. CDR3 length equals 14 residues. Germline lookup yields CDR1 SGHNT and CDR2 YYREEE (reference sequence). The CDR3 DNA reads as TGTGCCAGCAGCTCAGCGGGATCCCGCCACGAGCAGTACTTC. It yields the protein CASSSAGSRHEQYF. Full variable domain (outside the CDR3, taken from reference TRBV5-4 and TRBJ2-7): ETGVTQSPTHLIKTRGQQVTLRCSSQSGHNTVSWYQQALGQGPQFIFQYYREEENGRGNFPPRFSGLQFPNYSSELNVNALELDDSALYLCASSSAGSRHEQYFGPGTRLTVT.

This chain links TRBV30 with TRBJ2-3; the D is unclear. The CDR3 length is 13 residues. Deletions cut 1 base from V and 4 bases from J, with 9 bases between. Germline CDR1 is GTSNPN and CDR2 is SVGIG (reference sequence). The DNA for the CDR3 is TGTGCCTGGAGTGGGGTAGCCCCAGATACGCAGTATTTT. Its translation: CAWSGVAPDTQYF.

The chain carries TRBV6-1 and TRBJ2-7; weak D call: TRBD1 (5 bases). This CDR3 has 16 residues. V dropped 2 bases and J dropped 9 bases, with 23 bases sitting between them. CDR1 is MNHNS, CDR2 SASEGT, per germline. The CDR3 DNA sequence: TGTGCCAGCAGTGAATTTGGGGCAGAGGTGGAGAAGGGGCAGTACTTC. Translated: CASSEFGAEVEKGQYF.

J is TRBJ2-7 and V is TRBV7-8; the D gene is possibly TRBD1 (5 bases). Germline V gene lookup returns CDR1 SGHVS and CDR2 FQNEAQ. The CDR3 contains 16 residues. V was pared by 0 bases and J by 0 bases, with 12 bases between. This CDR3 is CASSLATALSSYEQYF. The CDR3, as DNA: TGTGCCAGCAGCTTAGCGACAGCACTTAGCTCCTACGAGCAGTACTTC.

This chain connects TRBV15 to TRBJ2-2; 13 bases are a match to TRBD2. Germline V gene lookup returns CDR1 LNHNV and CDR2 YYDKDF (reference sequence). The trim removed 3 bases at V and 7 bases at J, leaving 5 bases unmatched. There are 16 residues in the CDR3. The CDR3 spells CATSRGTSGISGELFF. CDR3 in DNA: TGTGCCACCAGCAGGGGGACTAGCGGGATTAGCGGGGAGCTGTTTTTT.

This clone was recorded once. The rearrangement joins TRBV27 to TRBJ2-1; TRBD1 is a possible D gene (5 bases). The CDR3 loop spans 14 amino acids. Trimming cost V 5 bases and J 6 bases, with 14 bases left between them. The germline V gene encodes CDR1 MNHEY and CDR2 SMNVEV (reference sequence). The CDR3 DNA reads as TGTGCCAGCAGTCTAAGATTAGGGGTCAATGAGCAGTTCTTC. It specifies CASSLRLGVNEQFF.

The CDR3 DNA reads as TGTGCCAGCAGCGTAGCTACGACGGGGGAGCAGTACTTC. It encodes CASSVATTGEQYF. The chain couples TRBV9 to TRBJ2-7, with a weak D call TRBD2 (5 bases). The V end was cut by 0 bases, the J end by 7 bases, with 11 bases between. Germline CDR1 and CDR2: SGDLS and YYNGEE. CDR3 length: 13 residues.

The CDR3 sequence is CASKSDAGLALDTQYF. CDR3 nucleotide sequence: TGCGCCAGCAAGTCCGACGCGGGACTAGCATTAGATACGCAGTATTTT. The V gene is TRBV5-1, the J gene TRBJ2-3; TRBD2 matches 9 bases. V shed 6 bases and J 5 bases; nucleotides not matched to a gene: 13. Germline lookup yields CDR1 SGHRS and CDR2 YFSETQ. The CDR3 is 16 residues long. Using reference TRBV5-1 and TRBJ2-3 for the parts outside the CDR3, the full variable domain is KAGVTQTPRYLIKTRGQQVTLSCSPISGHRSVSWYQQTPGQGLQFLFEYFSETQRNKGNFPGRFSGRQFSNSRSEMNVSTLELGDSALYLCASKSDAGLALDTQYFGPGTRLTVL.

The rearrangement links TRBV25-1 to TRBJ2-1, with 7 bases that match TRBD2. After removal of 4 bases from V and 6 bases from J, the junction contained 6 bases not matched to a gene. The CDR3 totals 14 residues. Germline-derived CDR1 and CDR2 are MGHDK and SYGVNS. CDR3 bases: TGTGCCAGCAGTGGCCGGGAGGTGGGCAATGAGCAGTTCTTC. It yields the protein CASSGREVGNEQFF.

This chain connects TRBV7-9 to TRBJ2-3, with D unresolved. CDR1 is SEHNR, CDR2 FQNEAQ, per germline (reference sequence). There are 13 residues in the CDR3. Trimming took off 5 bases at V and 1 base at J, with 7 bases between the two ends. DNA of the CDR3: TGTGCCAGCAGCCGCCCGGGCACAGATACGCAGTATTTT. Translating gives CASSRPGTDTQYF.

The chain is built from TRBV7-3 and TRBJ1-1, with TRBD1 as a possible D gene (5 bases). The germline gives CDR1 SGHTA, CDR2 FQGTGA. Trimming cost V 2 bases and J 1 base, with 11 bases left between them. The CDR3 is 15 residues long. CDR3 bases: TGTGCCAGCAGCTTATCACGCCAGGGGAACACTGAAGCTTTCTTT. It translates to CASSLSRQGNTEAFF.